Below, 15 T cell receptor beta chains from the same sample are listed, as sequenced in a study of cytomegalovirus exposure and HLA in healthy donors. In the PCR, 60 Vbeta and 13 Jbeta primers were used. Clones were sequenced by immunoSEQ multiplex PCR, and TCRdb holds only the in-frame ones, with some missing. The table has 200,000 to 250,000 clones, about two thirds seen once; the top ten hold roughly 2.5%. The sample was PBMCs. The receptors here all came from a man aged 40-50 years in good health and CMV-seropositive.

The chain is built from TRBV6-5 and TRBJ2-7; 7 nucleotides match TRBD1. The germline CDR1 and CDR2 sequences are MNHEY and SVGAGI. This CDR3 is 15 amino acids long. The junction had 12 bases not matched to a gene; V was cut back by 5 bases and J by 5 bases. The CDR3 DNA reads as TGTGCCAGCAGTCCCGGACAGGCTGTTCTGGACGAGCAGTACTTC. It codes for CASSPGQAVLDEQYF.

This clone has more than one count but fewer than ten. The chain combines TRBV10-3 with TRBJ1-2, with unresolved D. CDR3 size: 16 residues. In germline, CDR1 is ENHRY, CDR2 SYGVKD. Trimming removed 8 bases from V and 2 bases from J, with 21 bases in between. This CDR3 reads CAIGPRSTSFNYGYTF. Written as DNA, the CDR3 is TGTGCCATCGGTCCTCGTTCTACTTCCTTCAACTATGGCTACACCTTC.

The rearrangement uses TRBV7-6 and TRBJ2-2, with 7 positions matching TRBD1. This CDR3 spans 16 amino acids. Germline CDR1 SGHVS, CDR2 FNYEAQ. Trimming took 1 base from V and 6 from J; bases not matched to a gene: 8. CDR3 sequence reads: CASSLVGSRGPGELFF. Written as DNA, the CDR3 is TGTGCCAGCAGCTTAGTCGGCTCGAGGGGGCCCGGGGAGCTGTTTTTT.

The gene calls are TRBV2 and TRBJ2-3; 12 nucleotides line up with TRBD1. The CDR3 is 15 amino acids. CDR1 is SNHLY and CDR2 is FYNNEI in the germline V gene. With V trimmed by 6 bases and J by 4 bases, 5 bases remained unmatched. CDR3 nucleotide sequence: TGTGCCAGCAGGTGGGACAGGGGGCTATCAGATACGCAGTATTTT. Its protein product is CASRWDRGLSDTQYF.

This clone was detected once. The CDR3 region is CASGGGRNYGYTF. For the CDR3, the DNA is TGTGCCAGCGGGGGGGGGCGAAACTATGGCTACACCTTC. The rearrangement links TRBV2 to TRBJ1-2; D is perhaps TRBD1 (6 bases). Germline-derived CDR1 and CDR2 are SNHLY and FYNNEI. The length of the CDR3 is 13 residues. V was cut by 8 bases and J by 2 bases, with 12 bases left in between. The full variable domain, its missing parts supplied by reference TRBV2 and TRBJ1-2, is EPEVTQTPSHQVTQMGQEVILRCVPISNHLYFYWYRQILGQKVEFLVSFYNNEISEKSEIFDDQFSVERPDGSNFTLKIRSTKLEDSAMYFCASGGGRNYGYTFGSGTRLTVV.

J is TRBJ1-1 and V is TRBV7-2; 8 bases map to TRBD1. Germline assignment: CDR1 SGHTA and CDR2 FQGNSA. The CDR3 has 13 amino acids. V was clipped by 5 bases and J by 5 bases; unmatched bases: 4. The CDR3 is CASSITGGTEAFF. DNA of the CDR3: TGTGCCAGCAGCATTACAGGGGGAACTGAAGCTTTCTTT. Full variable domain (missing parts from reference TRBV7-2 and TRBJ1-1): GAGVSQSPSNKVTEKGKDVELRCDPISGHTALYWYRQSLGQGLEFLIYFQGNSAPDKSGLPSDRFSAERTGGSVSTLTIQRTQQEDSAVYLCASSITGGTEAFFGQGTRLTVV.

This chain links TRBV10-3 with TRBJ1-3; D unclear. Trimming left V 3 bases short and J 9 bases short, with 12 bases between. The CDR3 consists of 13 residues. Germline V gene data show CDR1 as ENHRY and CDR2 as SYGVKD. The CDR3 DNA is TGTGCCATCAGTGAAGACGTACTAAGCACCATATATTTT. Protein: CAISEDVLSTIYF.

The genes are TRBV5-1 and TRBJ2-7; 8 bases align to TRBD1. The J segment lost 2 bases and the V segment lost 0 bases, leaving 4 bases of the junction unmatched. Germline V gene sequence: CDR1 SGHRS, CDR2 YFSETQ. There are 15 residues in the CDR3. Here the CDR3 reads CASSLARDRPYEQYF. The CDR3 DNA sequence: TGCGCCAGCAGCTTGGCCCGGGACAGGCCCTACGAGCAGTACTTC. Supplemented by reference TRBV5-1 and TRBJ2-7, the full variable domain reads KAGVTQTPRYLIKTRGQQVTLSCSPISGHRSVSWYQQTPGQGLQFLFEYFSETQRNKGNFPGRFSGRQFSNSRSEMNVSTLELGDSALYLCASSLARDRPYEQYFGPGTRLTVT.

A note on this clone: Distinct nucleotide sequences in the sample also encode this CDR3. V is TRBV9 and J is TRBJ2-7, with D possibly matching TRBD1 (5 bases). Germline lookup yields CDR1 SGDLS and CDR2 YYNGEE. Trimming pared 0 bases from V and 2 bases from J, leaving 9 bases between. The CDR3 has 14 amino acids. CDR3 DNA sequence: TGTGCCAGCAGCGTAGCAGGGCACCCCTACGAGCAGTACTTC. Translating gives CASSVAGHPYEQYF.

This clone was found once. The DNA for the CDR3 is TGTGCCAGCAGTTACAGGGAGAATGAAAAACTGTTTTTT. Protein: CASSYRENEKLFF. This chain joins TRBV6-6 and TRBJ1-4; D gene unclear. The CDR3 sequence is 13 residues long. V lost 2 bases, J lost 5 bases, and 6 bases lay in between. Germline CDR1 is MNHNY and CDR2 is SVGAGI (reference sequence).

This clone was found a few times. This chain connects TRBV5-1 to TRBJ2-3; 9 bases are a match to TRBD1. The CDR3 loop spans 15 amino acids. V was clipped by 1 base and J by 2 bases; unmatched bases: 2. Germline V gene data show CDR1 as SGHRS and CDR2 as YFSETQ. CDR3 bases: TGCGCCAGCAGCTTGAGGACAGGGGTCACAGATACGCAGTATTTT. Translating it yields CASSLRTGVTDTQYF.

CDR3 residues: CASSSLPGQLYSGANVLTF. The CDR3 DNA reads TGTGCCAGCAGTAGTCTCCCGGGACAGTTGTACTCTGGGGCCAACGTCCTGACTTTC. The chain carries TRBV28 and TRBJ2-6; TRBD1 aligns across 7 bases. CDR1 is MDHEN, CDR2 SYDVKM, per germline. V was pared by 5 bases and J by 0 bases, with 13 bases of the junction left unmatched. The CDR3 is 19 amino acids.

Comment on this clone: An end of the junction does not agree with germline; a read error may underlie this. The J gene is TRBJ1-3, the V gene TRBV7-8, with TRBD1 as a possible D gene (6 bases). The CDR3 runs 15 residues. The V gene's germline CDR1 is SGHVS and CDR2 FQNEAQ. In DNA form, the CDR3 reads TGTGCCAGCTCTAACAGGGAAGCTGCTGGAAACGCCATATATTTT. Translated: CASSNREAAGNAIYF.

J is TRBJ1-1 and V is TRBV29-1; D perhaps matches TRBD1 (6 bases). This CDR3 is built from 14 residues. Trimming removed 4 bases from V and 2 bases from J, with 14 bases in between. The V gene's germline CDR1 is SQVTM and CDR2 ANQGSEA. This CDR3 is CSVAPGHKNTEAFF. CDR3 DNA sequence: TGCAGCGTTGCGCCGGGACACAAAAACACTGAAGCTTTCTTT. The full variable domain, its missing parts supplied by reference TRBV29-1 and TRBJ1-1, is SAVISQKPSRDICQRGTSLTIQCQVDSQVTMMFWYRQQPGQSLTLIATANQGSEATYESGFVIDKFPISRPNLTFSTLTVSNMSPEDSSIYLCSVAPGHKNTEAFFGQGTRLTVV.

V and J are TRBV5-4 and TRBJ1-2; no reliable D call. Trimming pared 4 bases from V and 5 bases from J, leaving 9 bases between. The CDR3 runs to 12 residues. Germline V lookup: CDR1 SGHNT, CDR2 YYREEE (reference sequence). CDR3 sequence (DNA): TGTGCCAGCAGCCCCCTCGGGTATGGCTACACCTTC. It yields the protein CASSPLGYGYTF.